The 27 T cell receptor beta chains given below trace back to one sample, sequenced in a study of cytomegalovirus exposure and HLA in healthy donors. Clones were read by immunoSEQ multiplex PCR, and TCRdb kept only the in-frame ones, dropping some. Counted here are about 98,000 clones, roughly 87% occurring once; the ten biggest clones make up less than 7.5%. Material: PBMCs. The receptors come from a young man in good health and CMV-seropositive.

This clone appeared once. The chain links TRBV28 to TRBJ1-3; 7 positions agree with TRBD1. This CDR3 is 16 amino acids long. V trimming: 5 bases; J trimming: 0 bases; junction bases outside the gene matches: 7. Germline V CDR1 and CDR2: MDHEN, SYDVKM. CDR3 protein: CASSRDSSFSGNTIYF. CDR3 coding DNA: TGTGCCAGCAGTAGGGACAGCTCTTTCTCTGGAAACACCATATATTTT. Complete variable domain (other parts from reference TRBV28 and TRBJ1-3): DVKVTQSSRYLVKRTGEKVFLECVQDMDHENMFWYRQDPGLGLRLIYFSYDVKMKEKGDIPEGYSVSREKKERFSLILESASTNQTSMYLCASSRDSSFSGNTIYFGEGSWLTVV.

J is TRBJ1-1 and V is TRBV10-2; D is unresolved. This CDR3 has 14 amino acids. Trimming cost V 7 bases and J 5 bases, with 17 bases left between them. Per the germline V gene, CDR1 is WSHSY and CDR2 is SAAADI. The CDR3 nucleotides are TGCGCCAGCACCGAAAGACGGGGAGGTACTGAAGCTTTCTTT. Amino acids: CASTERRGGTEAFF.

V usage is TRBV10-2 and J usage is TRBJ2-7, with D unclear. The CDR3 consists of 13 residues. V gave up 2 bases and J gave up 2 bases, with 7 bases separating them. Germline CDR1 WSHSY, CDR2 SAAADI. DNA of the CDR3: TGCGCCAGCAGTGAGAGACTTACCTACGAGCAGTACTTC. Translated, it gives CASSERLTYEQYF.

This chain joins TRBV4-2 and TRBJ2-1, with D tentatively TRBD2 (7 bases). Trimming pared 4 bases from V and 7 bases from J, leaving 17 bases between. The CDR3 is 15 amino acids. Germline V gene data show CDR1 as LGHNA and CDR2 as YNFKEQ. CDR3 in DNA: TGTGCCAGCAGCCGGGATGGGGGGGCCACAAATGAGCAGTTCTTC. Its protein product is CASSRDGGATNEQFF.

This chain links TRBV2 with TRBJ2-3; D is possibly TRBD2 (7 bases). The V and J ends lost 1 base and 7 bases respectively, with 15 bases between them. The germline V gene has CDR1 SNHLY and CDR2 FYNNEI. This CDR3 spans 15 amino acids. The CDR3, as DNA: TGTGCCAGCAGTGAAGATGTGGGGGGGCCTAATACGCAGTATTTT. It encodes CASSEDVGGPNTQYF.

This chain connects TRBV27 to TRBJ2-2; 10 positions agree with TRBD2. CDR3 length: 17 residues. Germline CDR1 reads MNHEY; CDR2 reads SMNVEV (reference sequence). V trimming: 2 bases; J trimming: 5 bases; junction bases outside the gene matches: 8. The CDR3 loop is CASSLVGSGGPTGELFF. In DNA form, the CDR3 reads TGTGCCAGCAGTTTAGTAGGTAGCGGGGGGCCGACCGGGGAGCTGTTTTTT.

V and J are TRBV6-5 and TRBJ2-3, with D hard to call. The CDR3 consists of 13 residues. Germline lookup yields CDR1 MNHEY and CDR2 SVGAGI. Trimming took off 5 bases at V and 5 bases at J, with 11 bases between the two ends. Here the CDR3 reads CASSPYNLDTQYF. DNA for the CDR3: TGTGCCAGCAGTCCCTATAACCTAGATACGCAGTATTTT.

This clone is a singleton in its sample. The chain couples TRBV27 to TRBJ1-5, with no clear D. Trimming took 2 bases from V and 6 from J, leaving 14 bases between them. Germline CDR1 MNHEY, CDR2 SMNVEV (reference sequence). The CDR3 is 15 amino acids. The CDR3 DNA reads as TGTGCCAGCAGTTTAACAACGGGAGTGGGTCAGCCCCAGCATTTT. It translates to CASSLTTGVGQPQHF.

The chain has TRBV7-9 and TRBJ2-3; TRBD2 matches at 14 bases. Germline V gene sequence: CDR1 SEHNR, CDR2 FQNEAQ (reference sequence). V shed 6 bases, J shed 5 bases, and the junction held 7 bases outside the gene matches. The length of the CDR3 is 16 residues. In DNA, the CDR3 is TGTGCCAGCAGACCCCCGGGACTAGCGGGGGAAGATACGCAGTATTTT. Translated: CASRPPGLAGEDTQYF. Together with reference TRBV7-9 and TRBJ2-3, the CDR3 gives the full variable domain: DTGVSQNPRHKITKRGQNVTFRCDPISEHNRLYWYRQTLGQGPEFLTYFQNEAQLEKSRLLSDRFSAERPKGSFSTLEIQRTEQGDSAMYLCASRPPGLAGEDTQYFGPGTRLTVL.

This chain connects TRBV28 to TRBJ2-7; 9 bases map to TRBD2. The CDR3 extends over 14 amino acids. The germline V gene has CDR1 MDHEN and CDR2 SYDVKM. Losses at the gene ends were 6 bases for V and 0 bases for J; bases not matched to a gene: 3. Here the CDR3 reads CASRGSGSSYEQYF. DNA of the CDR3: TGTGCCAGCAGGGGTAGCGGGAGCTCCTACGAGCAGTACTTC.

The genes are TRBV4-2 and TRBJ2-1, with TRBD2 identical over 10 bases. Germline CDR1 and CDR2: LGHNA and YNFKEQ. The CDR3 totals 16 residues. V was pared by 1 base and J by 4 bases, with 4 bases of the junction left unmatched. CDR3 in DNA: TGTGCCAGCAGCCAAGCGACTAGCGGGTTGTACAATGAGCAGTTCTTC. The encoded protein is CASSQATSGLYNEQFF.

The chain is built from TRBV4-1 and TRBJ1-3; no definite D call. Germline V lookup: CDR1 MGHRA, CDR2 YSYEKL. CDR3 length equals 16 residues. V was shortened by 3 bases and J by 0 bases, with 12 bases between the two germline ends. CDR3 DNA: TGCGCCAGCAGCCATGGCCCCGCTTACTCTGGAAACACCATATATTTT. Translated, it gives CASSHGPAYSGNTIYF.

The V gene is TRBV19, the J gene TRBJ2-7; the D is unclear. The CDR3 extends over 13 amino acids. V lost 0 bases to trimming and J lost 6 bases, with 9 bases between them. The germline V gene has CDR1 LNHDA and CDR2 SQIVND (reference sequence). The CDR3 sequence: CASSIDLVSEQYF. DNA for the CDR3: TGTGCCAGTAGTATAGATCTCGTGAGCGAGCAGTACTTC.

The CDR3 DNA reads TGTGCCAGCAGCGTTCAACCAGACCAACAGGGAGCTAATGAAAAACTGTTTTTT. It yields the protein CASSVQPDQQGANEKLFF. V is TRBV11-1 and J is TRBJ1-4, with TRBD1 as a possible D gene (6 bases). V gave up 5 bases and J gave up 3 bases, with 22 bases separating them. CDR1 is SGHAT and CDR2 is FQDESV in the germline V gene (reference sequence). The CDR3 loop spans 18 amino acids.

The rearrangement joins TRBV5-6 to TRBJ2-1, with 13 bases aligning to TRBD2. With V trimmed by 6 bases and J by 6 bases, 3 bases remained unmatched. The CDR3 is made up of 14 amino acids. Germline CDR1 is SGHDT and CDR2 is YYEEEE. CDR3 bases: TGTGCCAGCATACTAGCGGGAGGGGGCAATGAGCAGTTCTTC. This sequence encodes CASILAGGGNEQFF.

This clone was detected only once. The chain recombines TRBV7-7 with TRBJ1-4; D is uncertain. V was shortened by 2 bases and J by 7 bases, with 8 bases between the two germline ends. Germline V gene sequence: CDR1 SSHAT, CDR2 FNYEAQ (reference sequence). CDR3 length: 13 residues. The CDR3 region is CASSLRLGEKLFF. DNA of the CDR3: TGTGCCAGCAGCTTACGCCTCGGTGAAAAACTGTTTTTT.

V usage is TRBV28 and J usage is TRBJ1-5; D is unclear. Germline loops: CDR1 MDHEN, CDR2 SYDVKM. V lost 6 bases and J lost 4, with 13 bases in between. This CDR3 comprises 14 residues. The CDR3 region has the DNA TGTGCCAGCAGCACTCATGGGCCGAATCAGCCCCAGCATTTT. Amino acids: CASSTHGPNQPQHF.

The genes are TRBV2 and TRBJ1-2; the D gene is possibly TRBD1 (6 bases). This CDR3 comprises 15 residues. V was trimmed by 2 bases and J by 5 bases, leaving 15 bases between them. The germline CDR1 and CDR2 sequences are SNHLY and FYNNEI. For the CDR3, the DNA is TGTGCCAGCAGTGAATCGGCTACAGGGTATTATGGCTACACCTTC. This gives the protein CASSESATGYYGYTF.

The V gene is TRBV7-6, the J gene TRBJ1-5; TRBD1 aligns across 7 bases. Per the germline V gene, CDR1 is SGHVS and CDR2 is FNYEAQ. V was pared by 5 bases and J by 7 bases, with 11 bases of the junction left unmatched. The CDR3 spans 15 residues. The DNA of the CDR3 is TGTGCCAGCAGCATCGACAGGGAGAGGTCGCAGCCCCAGCATTTT. Translating gives CASSIDRERSQPQHF.

This clone was detected a few times. The J gene is TRBJ2-7, the V gene TRBV7-3; tentative D call: TRBD2 (6 bases). V shed 5 bases and J shed 6 bases, with 20 bases lying between them. CDR1 is SGHTA, CDR2 FQGTGA, per germline. The length of the CDR3 is 15 residues. CDR3 nucleotides: TGTGCCAGCAGCGCAGACCGGGACTCATTCAGCGAGCAGTACTTC. Protein product: CASSADRDSFSEQYF. Based on the CDR3 plus reference TRBV7-3 and TRBJ2-7, the full variable domain is GAGVSQTPSNKVTEKGKYVELRCDPISGHTALYWYRQSLGQGPEFLIYFQGTGAADDSGLPNDRFFAVRPEGSVSTLKIQRTERGDSAVYLCASSADRDSFSEQYFGPGTRLTVT.

The chain couples TRBV5-1 to TRBJ1-2, with TRBD1 as a possible D gene (6 bases). V dropped 4 bases and J dropped 2 bases, with 12 bases sitting between them. From germline, CDR1 is SGHRS and CDR2 YFSETQ. The CDR3 runs to 14 residues. The CDR3 DNA follows: TGCGCCAGCAGCCCATCCACAGGGAACTATGGCTACACCTTC. Protein product: CASSPSTGNYGYTF.

V usage is TRBV6-5 and J usage is TRBJ2-7; D is undetermined. The germline V and J ends were trimmed by 0 bases and 0 bases, with 9 bases remaining between them. Germline loops: CDR1 MNHEY, CDR2 SVGAGI. This CDR3 spans 15 amino acids. CDR3: CASSYSRSSSYEQYF. CDR3 DNA: TGTGCCAGCAGTTACTCGAGATCTTCCTCCTACGAGCAGTACTTC.

The V and J genes are TRBV6-5 and TRBJ2-7; the D gene is possibly TRBD1 (6 bases). The V and J ends lost 6 bases and 3 bases respectively, with 12 bases between them. The germline V gene has CDR1 MNHEY and CDR2 SVGAGI. The CDR3 totals 13 residues. The CDR3 sequence: CASRSGTFYEQYF. The CDR3 DNA reads TGTGCCAGCAGATCCGGGACATTCTACGAGCAGTACTTC.

The chain employs TRBV18 and TRBJ2-7; 8 bases align to TRBD1. V lost 1 base and J lost 5; bases outside the gene matches: 16. There are 18 residues in the CDR3. Germline assignment: CDR1 KGHSH and CDR2 LQKENI. The CDR3 nucleotides are TGTGCCAGCTCACCACTGGCAGGGGGCGGAACTGTTCTCAACGAGCAGTACTTC. It encodes CASSPLAGGGTVLNEQYF.

The gene calls are TRBV11-3 and TRBJ1-2; TRBD1 matches at 7 bases. Germline CDR1 is SGHNT and CDR2 is YENEEA. This CDR3 contains 16 residues. Losses at the gene ends were 6 bases for V and 3 bases for J; bases not matched to a gene: 13. CDR3 residues: CASRRNRGLNDYGYTF. The CDR3 region has the DNA TGTGCCAGCAGGCGAAACAGGGGTTTGAATGACTATGGCTACACCTTC.

The chain is built from TRBV2 and TRBJ2-3; 8 nucleotides align to TRBD2. Germline trimming cut 6 bases from V and 1 base from J; bases unmatched to any gene: 6. The germline CDR1 and CDR2 sequences are SNHLY and FYNNEI. This CDR3 has 15 amino acids. CDR3: CASRKTSGGTDTQYF. The CDR3 DNA follows: TGTGCCAGCAGAAAAACTAGCGGAGGCACAGATACGCAGTATTTT.

The J gene is TRBJ1-5, the V gene TRBV6-1; perhaps TRBD1 as D (5 bases). The germline V gene encodes CDR1 MNHNS and CDR2 SASEGT. This CDR3 region has 16 residues. The V and J ends lost 3 bases and 3 bases respectively, with 15 bases between them. The CDR3 here is CASSEQGGIVNQPQHF. The CDR3 nucleotides read TGTGCCAGCAGTGAGCAGGGAGGTATTGTCAATCAGCCCCAGCATTTT.